A selection of T cell receptor beta chains follows, all from one sample in a study of PD-L1 blockade in urothelial cancer. Sequencing was performed with immunoSEQ multiplex PCR; in TCRdb, only in-frame clones are kept and a portion is missing. The sample holds more than 60,000 clones, about 88% seen once. The starting material was PBMCs, obtained around atezolizumab (anti-PD-L1) treatment. These receptor sequences come from a man between 60 and 75 years old with urothelial cancer. The CDR3 runs from the conserved cysteine through the conserved F or W. Fields, in order: J gene, clone size, D gene, V gene, CDR3 length, CDR3 DNA, CDR3 protein. A D gene is named only where the DNA matches it firmly. Clone size appears in some rows only: once, few, many, or a class for an expanded clone.

>TRBJ2-2|NA|TRBD2|TRBV27|14
TGTGCCACCGTAAGAGACGGGGGGTCCGGGGAGCTGTTTTTT
CATVRDGGSGELFF
>TRBJ1-3|NA|NA|TRBV2|13
TGTGCCAGAGCCTCTTCCTCTGGAAACACCATATATTTT
CARASSSGNTIYF
>TRBJ2-2|NA|NA|TRBV19|14
TGTGCCACTCGGACAGTATCGAACACCGGGGAGCTGTTTTTT
CATRTVSNTGELFF
>TRBJ2-7|once|TRBD1|TRBV2|13
TGTGCCAGCAGTGGGGACAGACGCTACGAGCAGTACTTC
CASSGDRRYEQYF
>TRBJ1-2|NA|TRBD1|TRBV5-4|17
TGTGCCAGCAGCTTGCGGGTGGGACAGGCCCGACTTTATGGCTACACCTTC
CASSLRVGQARLYGYTF
>TRBJ2-7|NA|NA|TRBV11-2|11
TGTGCCAGCAGCTTAGCTAGGGAGCAGTACTTC
CASSLAREQYF
>TRBJ2-5|NA|NA|TRBV5-4|14
TGTGCCAGCAGCTTGGAGGCTAGATTGGGGACCCAGTACTTC
CASSLEARLGTQYF
>TRBJ1-1|NA|NA|TRBV5-1|14
TGCGCCAGCAGCCGGACGGGGGTGAACACTGAAGCTTTCTTT
CASSRTGVNTEAFF
>TRBJ2-1|NA|TRBD2|TRBV4-3|15
TGCGCCAGCAGCCAAGCGGGAGGGCCGGGGAATGAGCAGTTCTTC
CASSQAGGPGNEQFF
>TRBJ2-2|NA|NA|TRBV7-3|15
TGTGCCAGCAGCAATAGCGGAGCGAACACCGGGGAGCTGTTTTTT
CASSNSGANTGELFF
>TRBJ1-4|NA|NA|TRBV7-9|14
TGTGCCAGCAGCTCTTCCGGAGGCATTGAAAAACTGTTTTTT
CASSSSGGIEKLFF
>TRBJ2-7|NA|NA|TRBV19|15
TGTGCCAGTAGTATTAATAGGGGTAGCTCCTACGAGCAGTACTTC
CASSINRGSSYEQYF
>TRBJ2-1|once|NA|TRBV2|17
TGTGCCAGCAGCCCAACCCCCGGGAGCGCGTCCTACAATGAGCAGTTCTTC
CASSPTPGSASYNEQFF
>TRBJ2-7|NA|NA|TRBV29-1|11
TGCAGCGTCTTAGGGGCCTACGAGCAGTACTTC
CSVLGAYEQYF
>TRBJ1-6|NA|TRBD1|TRBV7-9|15
TGTGCCAGCAGCTACGGACAGGGTTCGGAGTCACCCCTCCACTTT
CASSYGQGSESPLHF
>TRBJ2-7|NA|TRBD2|TRBV18|16
TGTGCCAGCTCACCACCCACTAGCGCAAACTCCTACGAGCAGTACTTC
CASSPPTSANSYEQYF
>TRBJ2-5|once|NA|TRBV5-4|15
TGTGCCAGCAGCTTGGTGGCAACCCCGGGAGAGACCCAGTACTTC
CASSLVATPGETQYF
>TRBJ2-1|NA|NA|TRBV6-1|12
TGTGCCAGCAGTACCCAGGGCTATGAGCAGTTCTTC
CASSTQGYEQFF
>TRBJ1-1|few|TRBD1|TRBV6-5|13
TGTGCCAGCAGTTACCTCCCGGGACAGGAAGCTTTCTTT
CASSYLPGQEAFF
>TRBJ2-1|NA|TRBD1|TRBV5-1|14
TGCGCCAGCAGCATTGCAGGGGGCTACAATGAGCAGTTCTTC
CASSIAGGYNEQFF
>TRBJ1-1|NA|NA|TRBV5-4|13
TGTGCCAGCAGGACGCGGGAGAACACTGAAGCTTTCTTT
CASRTRENTEAFF
>TRBJ2-3|NA|NA|TRBV27|14
TGTGCCAGCATCCACCCCCCGGGAACAGATACGCAGTATTTT
CASIHPPGTDTQYF
>TRBJ2-2|NA|TRBD2|TRBV28|16
TGTGCCGCCGGGACTAGCGGGAGATATGGCACCGGGGAGCTGTTTTTT
CAAGTSGRYGTGELFF
>TRBJ1-1|NA|TRBD1|TRBV27|14
TGTGCCAGCAGCCTAGGGCAGGGGGCGGGTGAAGCTTTCTTT
CASSLGQGAGEAFF
>TRBJ2-7|few|NA|TRBV27|11
TGTGCCAGCAGTCGACTTCTCGAGCAGTACTTC
CASSRLLEQYF
>TRBJ1-1|once|NA|TRBV7-2|17
TGTGCCAGCAGCTTATTGAGCCCTCAGGCGATGAACACTGAAGCTTTCTTT
CASSLLSPQAMNTEAFF
>TRBJ2-2|NA|NA|TRBV29-1|13
TGCAGCGTTTGGGGGGTGGCCACCGGGGAGCTGTTTTTT
CSVWGVATGELFF
>TRBJ1-2|NA|NA|TRBV19|16
TGTGCCAGTAGTAAAGCGGGAGGCGGACCTAACTATGGCTACACCTTC
CASSKAGGGPNYGYTF
>TRBJ1-5|NA|NA|TRBV6-1|15
TGTGCCAGCAGTCAGGGGTTGGGGGACACTCAGCCCCAGCATTTT
CASSQGLGDTQPQHF
>TRBJ2-5|NA|TRBD2|TRBV19|15
TGTGCCAGTAGTCTAGGGCGGGGGTCCCTAGAGACCCAGTACTTC
CASSLGRGSLETQYF
>TRBJ2-7|NA|TRBD1|TRBV5-1|15
TGCGCCAGCAGCTTGGAGGGACAGGGTTCCTGGGAGCAGTACTTC
CASSLEGQGSWEQYF
>TRBJ2-1|NA|NA|TRBV5-4|15
TGTGCCAGCAGCTCTCCTTCGGACTCTGACAATGAGCAGTTCTTC
CASSSPSDSDNEQFF
>TRBJ1-1|NA|TRBD1|TRBV4-1|13
TGCGCCAGCAGCCAAGATCGCGGGACAGGGGCTTTCTTT
CASSQDRGTGAFF
>TRBJ1-4|NA|NA|TRBV5-6|18
TGTGCCAGCAGCTCCGTCGGTGGAGAAATCTCAAGCGATGAAAAACTGTTTTTT
CASSSVGGEISSDEKLFF
>TRBJ2-1|few|NA|TRBV19|14
TGTGCCAGTAGTATAAAGACAGAATACAATGAGCAGTTCTTC
CASSIKTEYNEQFF
>TRBJ2-7|few|NA|TRBV5-4|12
TGTGCCAGCAGCTCAACTAGTTCCGAGCAGTACTTC
CASSSTSSEQYF
>TRBJ2-1|NA|TRBD2|TRBV27|15
TGTGCCAGCAACGGGCTAGCGGTTCCCTACAATGAGCAGTTCTTC
CASNGLAVPYNEQFF
>TRBJ2-7|NA|NA|TRBV7-2|12
TGTGCCAGCAGCTTAGCTACCTACGAGCAGTACTTC
CASSLATYEQYF
>TRBJ1-3|NA|NA|TRBV27|15
TGTGCCAGCAGTTCTACGGGGGGTAGTGGAAACACCATATATTTT
CASSSTGGSGNTIYF